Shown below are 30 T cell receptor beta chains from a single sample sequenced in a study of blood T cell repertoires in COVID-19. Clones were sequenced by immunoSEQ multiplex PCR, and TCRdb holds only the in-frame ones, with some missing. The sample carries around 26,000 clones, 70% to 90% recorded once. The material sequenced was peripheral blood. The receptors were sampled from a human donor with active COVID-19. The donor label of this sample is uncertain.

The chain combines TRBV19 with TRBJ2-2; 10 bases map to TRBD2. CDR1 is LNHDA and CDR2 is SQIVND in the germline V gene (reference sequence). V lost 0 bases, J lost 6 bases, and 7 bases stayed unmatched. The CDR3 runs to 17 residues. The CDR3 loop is CASSIDSRLAGAGELFF. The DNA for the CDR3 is TGTGCCAGTAGTATAGATTCGCGGCTAGCGGGAGCCGGGGAGCTGTTTTTT.

This CDR3 reads CASSLGTAPSYEQYF. CDR3 coding DNA: TGTGCCAGCAGCTTGGGGACAGCCCCCTCCTACGAGCAGTACTTC. This chain links TRBV5-5 with TRBJ2-7, with D possibly TRBD1 on 6 matching bases. This CDR3 has 15 amino acids. The V end was cut by 0 bases, the J end by 0 bases, with 10 bases between. CDR1 and CDR2 (germline): SGHKS, YYEKEE (reference sequence).

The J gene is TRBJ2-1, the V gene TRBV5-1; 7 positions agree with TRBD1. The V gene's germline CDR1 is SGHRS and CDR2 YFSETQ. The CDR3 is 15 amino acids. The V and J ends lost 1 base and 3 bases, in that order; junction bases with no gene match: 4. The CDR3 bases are TGCGCCAGCAGCTTGTGGGGGACAGACTACAATGAGCAGTTCTTC. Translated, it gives CASSLWGTDYNEQFF.

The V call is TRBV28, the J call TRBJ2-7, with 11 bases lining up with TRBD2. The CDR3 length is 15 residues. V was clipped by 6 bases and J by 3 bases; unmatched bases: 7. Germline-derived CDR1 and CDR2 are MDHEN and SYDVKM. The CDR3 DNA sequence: TGTGCCAGCAGGCCCACTAGCGGGAGAGGCTACGAGCAGTACTTC. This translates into CASRPTSGRGYEQYF.

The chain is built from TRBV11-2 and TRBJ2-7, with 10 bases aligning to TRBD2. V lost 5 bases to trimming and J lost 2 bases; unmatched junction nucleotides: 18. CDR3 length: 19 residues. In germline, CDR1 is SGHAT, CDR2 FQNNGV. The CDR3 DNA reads TGTGCCAGCAGCCCCGGGCGGACTAGCGGTACCGTACACCCCTACGAGCAGTACTTC. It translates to CASSPGRTSGTVHPYEQYF.

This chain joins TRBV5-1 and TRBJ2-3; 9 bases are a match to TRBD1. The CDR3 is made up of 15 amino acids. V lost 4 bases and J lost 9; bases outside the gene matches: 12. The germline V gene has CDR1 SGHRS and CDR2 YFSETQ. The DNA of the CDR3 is TGCGCCAGCAGCCTCCGGGACAGGGTTGGTAGGACGCAGTATTTT. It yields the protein CASSLRDRVGRTQYF.

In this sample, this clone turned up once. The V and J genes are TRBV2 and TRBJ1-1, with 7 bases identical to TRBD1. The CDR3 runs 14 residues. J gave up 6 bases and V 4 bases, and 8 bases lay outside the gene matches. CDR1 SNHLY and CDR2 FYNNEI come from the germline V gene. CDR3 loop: CASSGRDSKPEAFF. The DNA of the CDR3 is TGTGCCAGCAGTGGAAGGGACAGCAAACCTGAAGCTTTCTTT.

The CDR3, as DNA: TGTGCCAGCAGCCAAGATCTTTTTATGTATGGCTACACCTTC. Amino acid sequence: CASSQDLFMYGYTF. The V call is TRBV3-1 (or the pseudogene TRBV3-2), the J call TRBJ1-2; D ambiguous. In germline, CDR1 is LGHDT, CDR2 YNNKEL (reference sequence). V gave up 0 bases and J gave up 5 bases, with 10 bases separating them. The CDR3 consists of 14 residues.

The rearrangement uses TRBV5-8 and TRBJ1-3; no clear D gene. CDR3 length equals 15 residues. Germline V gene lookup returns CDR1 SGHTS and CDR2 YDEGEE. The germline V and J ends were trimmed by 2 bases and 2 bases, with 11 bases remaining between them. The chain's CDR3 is CASSFRTGAGNTIYF. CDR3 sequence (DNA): TGTGCCAGCAGCTTCAGGACTGGAGCTGGAAACACCATATATTTT.

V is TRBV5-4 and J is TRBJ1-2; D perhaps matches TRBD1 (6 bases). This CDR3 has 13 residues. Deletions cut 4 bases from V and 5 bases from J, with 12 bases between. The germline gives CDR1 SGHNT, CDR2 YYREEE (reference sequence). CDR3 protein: CASSMTGQYGYTF. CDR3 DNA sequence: TGTGCCAGCAGCATGACAGGCCAATATGGCTACACCTTC.

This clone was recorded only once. In DNA form, the CDR3 reads TGCAGCGTCCAACCAGGGGTAATCGCTGAGGGCTACACCTTC. This sequence encodes CSVQPGVIAEGYTF. V is TRBV29-1 and J is TRBJ1-2; TRBD1 is a possible D gene (6 bases). Germline V CDR1 and CDR2: SQVTM, ANQGSEA. With 6 bases removed from V and 8 bases from J, the gap between germline ends came to 22 bases. There are 14 residues in the CDR3.

DNA of the CDR3: TGCGCCAGCAGCTTTGGAGGGTTGAATCAGCCCCAGCATTTT. This translates into CASSFGGLNQPQHF. The rearrangement links TRBV5-1 to TRBJ1-5; D is unclear. CDR3 length equals 14 residues. Trimming stripped 2 bases from V and 4 bases from J, with 10 bases between. The germline V gene encodes CDR1 SGHRS and CDR2 YFSETQ.

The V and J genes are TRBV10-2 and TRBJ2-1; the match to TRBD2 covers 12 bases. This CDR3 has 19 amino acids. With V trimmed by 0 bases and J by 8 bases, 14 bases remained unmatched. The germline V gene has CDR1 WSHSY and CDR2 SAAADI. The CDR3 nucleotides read TGCGCCAGCAGTGAGTCGACCCTAGCGGGAGGGCCTGGTTGGGATGAGCAGTTCTTC. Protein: CASSESTLAGGPGWDEQFF.

For the CDR3, the DNA is TGCGCCAGCAGCTTGACGGGGGGGATCACAGATACGCAGTATTTT. Translation: CASSLTGGITDTQYF. This sequence joins TRBV5-1 and TRBJ2-3; 8 bases map to TRBD2. V lost 1 base and J lost 2; bases outside the gene matches: 3. CDR1 is SGHRS and CDR2 is YFSETQ in the germline V gene. The CDR3 length is 15 residues. Drawing the rest from reference TRBV5-1 and TRBJ2-3, the complete variable domain is KAGVTQTPRYLIKTRGQQVTLSCSPISGHRSVSWYQQTPGQGLQFLFEYFSETQRNKGNFPGRFSGRQFSNSRSEMNVSTLELGDSALYLCASSLTGGITDTQYFGPGTRLTVL.

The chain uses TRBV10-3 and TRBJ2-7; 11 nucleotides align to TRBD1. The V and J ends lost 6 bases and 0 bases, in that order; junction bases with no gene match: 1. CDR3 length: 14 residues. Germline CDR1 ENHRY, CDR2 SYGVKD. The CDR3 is CAIRGTGGSYEQYF. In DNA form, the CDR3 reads TGTGCCATCAGGGGGACAGGGGGCTCCTACGAGCAGTACTTC.

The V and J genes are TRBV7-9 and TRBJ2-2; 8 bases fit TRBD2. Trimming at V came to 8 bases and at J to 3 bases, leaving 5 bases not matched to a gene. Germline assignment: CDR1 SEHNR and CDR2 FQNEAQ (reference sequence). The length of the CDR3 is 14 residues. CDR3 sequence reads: CASEAGEDTGELFF. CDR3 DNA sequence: TGTGCCAGCGAAGCGGGGGAGGACACCGGGGAGCTGTTTTTT.

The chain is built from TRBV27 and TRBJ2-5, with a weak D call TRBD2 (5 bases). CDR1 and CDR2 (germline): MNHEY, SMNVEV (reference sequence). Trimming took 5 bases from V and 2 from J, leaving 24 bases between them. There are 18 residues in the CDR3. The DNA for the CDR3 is TGTGCCAGCAGTCCCGGACTGGAGGCAATTGCTATACAAGAGACCCAGTACTTC. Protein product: CASSPGLEAIAIQETQYF.

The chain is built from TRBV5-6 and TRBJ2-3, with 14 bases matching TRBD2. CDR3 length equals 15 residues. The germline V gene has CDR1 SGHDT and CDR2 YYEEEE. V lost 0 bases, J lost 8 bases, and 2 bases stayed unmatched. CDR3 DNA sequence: TGTGCCAGCAGCTTGGAGGGACTAGCGGGAGCTACGCAGTATTTT. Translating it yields CASSLEGLAGATQYF.

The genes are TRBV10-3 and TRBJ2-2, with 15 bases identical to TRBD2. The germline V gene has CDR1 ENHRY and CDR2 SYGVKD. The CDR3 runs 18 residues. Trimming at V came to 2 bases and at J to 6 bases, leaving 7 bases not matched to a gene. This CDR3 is CAISEAGTSGRIAGELFF. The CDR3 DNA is TGTGCCATCAGTGAGGCCGGGACTAGCGGGAGGATAGCCGGGGAGCTGTTTTTT.

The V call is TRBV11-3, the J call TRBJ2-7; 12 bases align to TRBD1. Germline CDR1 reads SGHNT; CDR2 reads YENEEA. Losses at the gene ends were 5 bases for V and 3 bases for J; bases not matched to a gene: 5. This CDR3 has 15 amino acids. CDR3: CASSPGTGGIYEQYF. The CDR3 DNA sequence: TGTGCCAGCAGCCCAGGGACAGGGGGCATCTACGAGCAGTACTTC.

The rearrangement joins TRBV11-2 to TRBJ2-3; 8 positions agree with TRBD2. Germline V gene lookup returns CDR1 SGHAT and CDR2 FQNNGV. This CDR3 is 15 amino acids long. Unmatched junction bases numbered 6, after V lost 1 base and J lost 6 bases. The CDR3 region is CASSLGAGEGDTQYF. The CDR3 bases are TGTGCCAGCAGCTTAGGAGCGGGAGAGGGCGATACGCAGTATTTT.

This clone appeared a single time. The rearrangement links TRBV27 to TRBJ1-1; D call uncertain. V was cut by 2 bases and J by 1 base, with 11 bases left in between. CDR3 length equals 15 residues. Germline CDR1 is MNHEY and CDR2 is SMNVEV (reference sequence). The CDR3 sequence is CASSLHSRGNTEAFF. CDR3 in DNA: TGTGCCAGCAGTTTACATAGCAGAGGGAACACTGAAGCTTTCTTT.

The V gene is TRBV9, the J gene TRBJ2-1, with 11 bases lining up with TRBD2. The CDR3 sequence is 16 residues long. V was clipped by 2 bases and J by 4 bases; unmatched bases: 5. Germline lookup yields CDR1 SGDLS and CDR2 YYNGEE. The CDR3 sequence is CASSVGGLAGYNEQFF. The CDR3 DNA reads TGTGCCAGCAGCGTCGGAGGACTAGCGGGTTACAATGAGCAGTTCTTC.

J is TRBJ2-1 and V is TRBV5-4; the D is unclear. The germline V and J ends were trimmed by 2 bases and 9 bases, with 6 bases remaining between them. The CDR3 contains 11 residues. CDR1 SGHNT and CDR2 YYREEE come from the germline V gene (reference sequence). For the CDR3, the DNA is TGTGCCAGCAGCTTAGCAAGTGAGCAGTTCTTC. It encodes CASSLASEQFF.

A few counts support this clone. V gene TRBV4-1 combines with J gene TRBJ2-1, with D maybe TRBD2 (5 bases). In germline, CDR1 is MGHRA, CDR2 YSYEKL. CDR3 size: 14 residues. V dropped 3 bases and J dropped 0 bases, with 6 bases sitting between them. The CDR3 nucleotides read TGCGCCAGCAGCCAGGGGAGCTCCTACAATGAGCAGTTCTTC. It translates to CASSQGSSYNEQFF.

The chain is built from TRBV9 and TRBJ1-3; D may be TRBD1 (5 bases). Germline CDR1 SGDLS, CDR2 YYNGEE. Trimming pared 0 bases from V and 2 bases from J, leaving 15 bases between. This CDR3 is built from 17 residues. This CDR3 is CASSVAGGGIPGNTIYF. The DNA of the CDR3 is TGTGCCAGCAGCGTAGCTGGGGGGGGAATTCCTGGAAACACCATATATTTT. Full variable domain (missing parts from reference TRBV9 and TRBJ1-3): DSGVTQTPKHLITATGQRVTLRCSPRSGDLSVYWYQQSLDQGLQFLIQYYNGEERAKGNILERFSAQQFPDLHSELNLSSLELGDSALYFCASSVAGGGIPGNTIYFGEGSWLTVV.

The CDR3: CASSIGLEGWSQYF. CDR3 nucleotides: TGTGCCAGCAGCATTGGACTAGAGGGTTGGTCCCAGTACTTC. The chain carries TRBV28 and TRBJ2-5; 7 nucleotides align to TRBD2. Germline CDR1 and CDR2: MDHEN and SYDVKM. This CDR3 has 14 amino acids. V dropped 6 bases and J dropped 9; count of bases not matched to a gene: 13.

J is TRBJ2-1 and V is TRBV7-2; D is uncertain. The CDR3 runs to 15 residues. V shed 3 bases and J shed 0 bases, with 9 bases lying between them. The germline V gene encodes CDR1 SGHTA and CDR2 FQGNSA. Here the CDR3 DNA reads TGTGCCAGCAGCTTGGCGGTCCCCTCCTACAATGAGCAGTTCTTC. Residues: CASSLAVPSYNEQFF.

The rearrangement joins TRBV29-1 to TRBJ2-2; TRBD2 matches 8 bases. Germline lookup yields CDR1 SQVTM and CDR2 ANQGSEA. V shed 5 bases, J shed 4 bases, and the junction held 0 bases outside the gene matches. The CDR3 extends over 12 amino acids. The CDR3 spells CSVTSGTGELFF. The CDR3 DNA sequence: TGCAGCGTTACTAGCGGCACCGGGGAGCTGTTTTTT.

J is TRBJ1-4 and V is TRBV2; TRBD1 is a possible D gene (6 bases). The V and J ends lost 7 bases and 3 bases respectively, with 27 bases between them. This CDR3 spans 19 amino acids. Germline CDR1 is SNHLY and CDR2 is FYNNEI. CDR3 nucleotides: TGTGCCAGCACCAAGTCGGGACAACTAACTCTCGGGGCTAATGAAAAACTGTTTTTT. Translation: CASTKSGQLTLGANEKLFF.